Listed here are 10 T cell receptor beta chains from one sample, sequenced in a study of blood T cell repertoires in COVID-19. Sequencing was performed with immunoSEQ multiplex PCR; in TCRdb, only in-frame clones are kept and a portion is missing. Among 100,000 to 150,000 clones listed, roughly 80% were seen once. Sequenced: peripheral blood. The receptors stem from a man in his sixties with acute or convalescent COVID-19.

The genes are TRBV6-6 and TRBJ1-4; D might be TRBD1 (5 bases). The germline V gene has CDR1 MNHNY and CDR2 SVGAGI (reference sequence). CDR3 size: 15 residues. V lost 2 bases, J lost 4 bases, and 11 bases lay in between. CDR3 bases: TGTGCCAGCAGTTACGACAGCCTTATTAATGAAAAACTGTTTTTT. It specifies CASSYDSLINEKLFF.

V usage is TRBV3-1 (or the pseudogene TRBV3-2) and J usage is TRBJ1-1, with D possibly matching TRBD1 (5 bases). V was clipped by 2 bases and J by 2 bases, with 9 bases between them. CDR1 and CDR2 (germline): LGHDT, YNNKEL (reference sequence). CDR3 length: 14 residues. The CDR3 nucleotides are TGTGCCAGCAGCCAATCAGGGCTAAACACTGAAGCTTTCTTT. It codes for CASSQSGLNTEAFF.

The rearrangement joins TRBV6-5 to TRBJ1-6, with a tentative D call TRBD1 (6 bases). V gave up 6 bases and J gave up 6 bases, with 12 bases separating them. Germline V gene data show CDR1 as MNHEY and CDR2 as SVGAGI. This CDR3 spans 14 amino acids. CDR3 residues: CASRVQGFNSPLHF. CDR3 DNA: TGTGCCAGCAGAGTACAGGGTTTTAATTCACCCCTCCACTTT.

The chain links TRBV13 to TRBJ1-1; possible D gene TRBD1, 5 bases. The CDR3 length is 13 residues. Trimming took off 3 bases at V and 5 bases at J, with 10 bases between the two ends. The germline gives CDR1 PRHDT, CDR2 FYEKMQ (reference sequence). The DNA of the CDR3 is TGTGCCAGCAGCTTGGCCAGGGTAACTGAAGCTTTCTTT. The encoded protein is CASSLARVTEAFF.

This clone appeared once. The chain's CDR3 is CASSEDRVGEQFF. In DNA, the CDR3 is TGTGCCAGCAGCGAAGACAGGGTTGGTGAGCAGTTCTTC. The chain combines TRBV7-8 with TRBJ2-1, with 7 bases aligning to TRBD1. V shed 5 bases, J shed 9 bases, and the junction held 7 bases outside the gene matches. Per germline, CDR1 SGHVS and CDR2 FQNEAQ. CDR3 length equals 13 residues.

The chain combines TRBV5-6 with TRBJ2-5; D is possibly TRBD2 (5 bases). The CDR3 spans 13 residues. The germline V gene encodes CDR1 SGHDT and CDR2 YYEEEE. The ends were cut back, 0 bases at V and 7 bases at J, with 10 bases in the middle. The CDR3 protein is CASSLGRGATQYF. CDR3 nucleotides: TGTGCCAGCAGCTTGGGTCGGGGAGCGACCCAGTACTTC.

This clone was counted only a few times. The CDR3: CASSYDGQALIYGYTF. CDR3 nucleotides: TGTGCCAGCAGTTACGACGGACAGGCCCTTATTTATGGCTACACCTTC. The chain recombines TRBV6-5 with TRBJ1-2, with 7 bases matching TRBD1. Germline values: CDR1 MNHEY, CDR2 SVGAGI. The length of the CDR3 is 16 residues. The junction had 11 bases not matched to a gene; V was cut back by 2 bases and J by 5 bases.

This rearrangement joins TRBV7-9 to TRBJ2-1, with a tentative D call TRBD2 (6 bases). In germline, CDR1 is SEHNR, CDR2 FQNEAQ (reference sequence). The CDR3 runs to 14 residues. V was trimmed by 0 bases and J by 9 bases, leaving 12 bases between them. The CDR3 loop reads CASSLAVLAGEQFF. The CDR3 bases are TGTGCCAGCAGCTTAGCTGTACTAGCCGGTGAGCAGTTCTTC. The full variable domain, rest sourced from reference TRBV7-9 and TRBJ2-1, is DTGVSQNPRHKITKRGQNVTFRCDPISEHNRLYWYRQTLGQGPEFLTYFQNEAQLEKSRLLSDRFSAERPKGSFSTLEIQRTEQGDSAMYLCASSLAVLAGEQFFGPGTRLTVL.

The gene calls are TRBV4-1 and TRBJ1-1; TRBD1 matches at 8 bases. Germline CDR1 is MGHRA and CDR2 is YSYEKL. The CDR3 loop spans 14 amino acids. Germline trimming cut 6 bases from V and 4 bases from J; bases unmatched to any gene: 7. CDR3 in amino acids: CASRVDRGPTEAFF. Here the CDR3 DNA reads TGCGCCAGCAGGGTCGACAGGGGCCCCACTGAAGCTTTCTTT.

This chain links TRBV7-9 with TRBJ1-2, with 10 bases matching TRBD1. Germline CDR1 is SEHNR and CDR2 is FQNEAQ (reference sequence). The junction had 11 bases not matched to a gene; V was cut back by 6 bases and J by 4 bases. The CDR3 extends over 16 amino acids. The CDR3 sequence is CASRELGTGDTYGYTF. In DNA, the CDR3 is TGTGCCAGCAGGGAACTAGGGACAGGGGATACCTATGGCTACACCTTC. The whole variable domain, remainder taken from reference TRBV7-9 and TRBJ1-2, is DTGVSQNPRHKITKRGQNVTFRCDPISEHNRLYWYRQTLGQGPEFLTYFQNEAQLEKSRLLSDRFSAERPKGSFSTLEIQRTEQGDSAMYLCASRELGTGDTYGYTFGSGTRLTVV.